The 19 T cell receptor beta chains given below trace back to one sample, sequenced in a study of blood T cell repertoires in COVID-19 (dated by TCRdb to the early 2020s). The library was obtained by the immunoSEQ multiplex PCR assay. TCRdb carries this immuneACCESS record with in-frame sequences only. Its versions omit some clonotypes, under half of them owing to an unresolved V gene in the studies checked, with the rest unexplained. For this sample the table gives 150,000 to 200,000 clones, of which 84% were detected only once. The ten biggest clones cover roughly 13% of the sample. Sequencing used peripheral blood. The source is a man aged 18 to 35 with active or convalescent COVID-19.

This clone was seen a single time. V gene TRBV6-6 combines with J gene TRBJ1-5; D ambiguous. Looked up from germline, CDR1 is MNHNY and CDR2 is SVGAGI (reference sequence). With 6 bases removed from V and 1 base from J, the gap between germline ends came to 13 bases. This CDR3 has 15 residues. The CDR3 reads CASRSTRQSNQPQHF. The DNA for the CDR3 is TGTGCCAGCAGATCGACACGGCAAAGCAATCAGCCCCAGCATTTT.

This clone was observed a single time. This sequence joins TRBV5-6 and TRBJ1-2, with 8 bases lining up with TRBD1. Germline V gene sequence: CDR1 SGHDT, CDR2 YYEEEE. The CDR3 extends over 14 amino acids. V was pared by 4 bases and J by 2 bases, with 4 bases of the junction left unmatched. CDR3 DNA: TGTGCCAGCAGCACGGGACAGGTGAACTATGGCTACACCTTC. This encodes CASSTGQVNYGYTF.

The CDR3 protein is CASYPGRDRSNEQFF. The CDR3, as DNA: TGTGCCAGCTACCCCGGTCGGGACAGGTCTAATGAGCAGTTCTTC. V is TRBV7-9 and J is TRBJ2-1; 8 nucleotides agree with TRBD1. The germline gives CDR1 SEHNR, CDR2 FQNEAQ (reference sequence). J gave up 7 bases and V 8 bases, and 13 bases lay outside the gene matches. This CDR3 has 15 amino acids.

V is TRBV15 and J is TRBJ2-7; D might be TRBD1 (6 bases). Trimming cost V 0 bases and J 3 bases, with 9 bases left between them. The CDR3 consists of 14 residues. Germline V gene data show CDR1 as LNHNV and CDR2 as YYDKDF (reference sequence). CDR3 sequence: CATSRDRGGYEQYF. In nucleotides, the CDR3 is TGTGCCACCAGCAGAGATAGAGGGGGCTACGAGCAGTACTTC.

This clone was seen just once. The chain employs TRBV7-2 and TRBJ2-5, with 9 nucleotides matching TRBD2. V was pared by 3 bases and J by 5 bases, with 10 bases of the junction left unmatched. Germline V gene lookup returns CDR1 SGHTA and CDR2 FQGNSA. The CDR3 runs to 16 residues. This chain's CDR3 is CASSFSVSGRRETQYF. DNA for the CDR3: TGTGCCAGCAGCTTCTCAGTTAGCGGGAGACGGGAGACCCAGTACTTC.

V usage is TRBV5-1 and J usage is TRBJ1-1, with TRBD1 matching over 7 bases. V was clipped by 4 bases and J by 5 bases; unmatched bases: 8. The CDR3 is made up of 14 amino acids. Germline CDR1 and CDR2: SGHRS and YFSETQ. CDR3 DNA: TGCGCCAGCAGCGGGAACAGGGGAGAAACTGAAGCTTTCTTT. Its protein is CASSGNRGETEAFF.

The gene calls are TRBV2 and TRBJ1-5, with TRBD1 matching over 7 bases. CDR1 is SNHLY, CDR2 FYNNEI, per germline. J was trimmed by 2 bases and V by 6 bases; bases with no gene match: 10. This CDR3 contains 16 residues. The CDR3 DNA reads as TGTGCCAGCAGCAGCAGACAGGGATGGGGCAATCAGCCCCAGCATTTT. Protein: CASSSRQGWGNQPQHF.

The rearrangement joins TRBV29-1 to TRBJ1-2; TRBD1 aligns across 8 bases. Germline CDR1 and CDR2: SQVTM and ANQGSEA. The CDR3 consists of 15 residues. After removal of 1 base from V and 0 bases from J, the junction contained 4 bases not matched to a gene. CDR3 amino acids: CSVEVLGQANYGYTF. The CDR3 bases are TGCAGCGTTGAAGTCTTGGGACAGGCTAACTATGGCTACACCTTC. Based on the CDR3 plus reference TRBV29-1 and TRBJ1-2, the full variable domain is SAVISQKPSRDICQRGTSLTIQCQVDSQVTMMFWYRQQPGQSLTLIATANQGSEATYESGFVIDKFPISRPNLTFSTLTVSNMSPEDSSIYLCSVEVLGQANYGYTFGSGTRLTVV.

This clone was observed a single time. J is TRBJ1-2 and V is TRBV7-9; D not resolved. The CDR3 loop spans 15 amino acids. V shed 6 bases and J shed 4 bases, with 18 bases lying between them. Germline V gene sequence: CDR1 SEHNR, CDR2 FQNEAQ (reference sequence). The CDR3 protein is CASSTRGSEGYGYTF. In nucleotides, the CDR3 is TGTGCCAGCAGTACCAGAGGGAGTGAAGGCTATGGCTACACCTTC.

In this sample, this clone turned up once. The gene calls are TRBV12-3 or TRBV12-4 and TRBJ2-7; D possibly corresponds to TRBD2 (6 bases). There are 13 residues in the CDR3. Trimming took 2 bases from V and 2 from J, leaving 7 bases between them. The CDR3 coding sequence is TGTGCCAGCAGTTTATGGGGGGCCTACGAGCAGTACTTC. Translated, it gives CASSLWGAYEQYF.

The chain carries TRBV11-3 and TRBJ1-5; 8 positions agree with TRBD1. J was trimmed by 3 bases and V by 5 bases; bases with no gene match: 9. The CDR3 sequence is 16 residues long. The germline V gene encodes CDR1 SGHNT and CDR2 YENEEA. The CDR3 coding sequence is TGTGCCAGCAGCGCAAATACGACAGGGGACAATCAGCCCCAGCATTTT. This sequence encodes CASSANTTGDNQPQHF.

This clone was seen a few times. J is TRBJ2-1 and V is TRBV5-1, with TRBD1 matching 10 bases. Per the germline V gene, CDR1 is SGHRS and CDR2 is YFSETQ. The V segment lost 0 bases and the J segment 7 bases; nucleotides outside the gene matches: 4. The CDR3 runs 15 residues. The CDR3 nucleotides read TGCGCCAGCAGCTTGGAATTGGGACAGGGGAATGAGCAGTTCTTC. Its protein is CASSLELGQGNEQFF.

This chain connects TRBV25-1 to TRBJ1-1, with a weak D call TRBD1 (5 bases). The V end was cut by 4 bases, the J end by 1 base, with 10 bases between. The CDR3 is 14 residues long. In germline, CDR1 is MGHDK, CDR2 SYGVNS. CDR3 residues: CASSADRSNTEAFF. In DNA form, the CDR3 reads TGTGCCAGCAGTGCTGACAGATCGAACACTGAAGCTTTCTTT.

The rearrangement uses TRBV9 and TRBJ2-3; TRBD2 aligns across 13 bases. The germline gives CDR1 SGDLS, CDR2 YYNGEE. V was clipped by 0 bases and J by 1 base; unmatched bases: 5. The CDR3 totals 18 residues. CDR3 DNA sequence: TGTGCCAGCAGCGTAGCTCGACTAGCGGGGGGCCGCACAGATACGCAGTATTTT. Its translation is CASSVARLAGGRTDTQYF.

This clone appeared once. The V call is TRBV7-3, the J call TRBJ1-6, with 9 nucleotides matching TRBD1. Trimming removed 5 bases from V and 7 bases from J; junction bases left unmatched: 6. Germline V lookup: CDR1 SGHTA, CDR2 FQGTGA. The CDR3 runs 15 residues. The CDR3, as DNA: TGTGCCAGCAGCCTCCTTGGGACAGGGAATTCACCCCTCCACTTT. Translated, it gives CASSLLGTGNSPLHF.

The rearrangement joins TRBV6-1 to TRBJ2-5, with D perhaps matching TRBD1 (6 bases). The CDR3 runs 16 residues. V lost 4 bases to trimming and J lost 2 bases, with 17 bases between them. CDR1 and CDR2 from the germline V gene are MNHNS and SASEGT. DNA of the CDR3: TGTGCCAGCAGTGGGTGGGGACACCTGGGACAAGAGACCCAGTACTTC. As protein: CASSGWGHLGQETQYF.

V is TRBV11-3 and J is TRBJ1-2, with 9 bases that match TRBD1. CDR1 and CDR2 (germline): SGHNT, YENEEA. The CDR3 loop spans 16 amino acids. Germline trimming cut 4 bases from V and 3 bases from J; bases unmatched to any gene: 9. The CDR3 loop reads CASSSGQGRLDYGYTF. CDR3 sequence (DNA): TGTGCCAGCAGCTCGGGACAGGGCCGCTTGGACTATGGCTACACCTTC.

V and J are TRBV7-3 and TRBJ2-3; 11 nucleotides line up with TRBD2. Germline V gene lookup returns CDR1 SGHTA and CDR2 FQGTGA. The CDR3 has 15 amino acids. Unmatched junction bases numbered 3, after V lost 6 bases and J lost 1 base. The CDR3 sequence: CASRSSGRGTDTQYF. The CDR3 region has the DNA TGTGCCAGCAGGAGTAGCGGGAGGGGCACAGATACGCAGTATTTT.

The chain uses TRBV3-1 (or the pseudogene TRBV3-2) and TRBJ1-1; D not resolved. The germline gives CDR1 LGHDT, CDR2 YNNKEL (reference sequence). The V gene lost 2 bases and the J gene lost 5 bases, with 12 bases spanning the gap. This CDR3 has 14 residues. CDR3 sequence: CASSQQEGTTEAFF. CDR3 sequence (DNA): TGTGCCAGCAGCCAACAGGAGGGCACGACTGAAGCTTTCTTT.